The clone carrying this T cell receptor (beta chain) was counted ten times or more. This sample stems from a study of T cells after yellow fever vaccination. TCRdb ran MiXCR on the 5' RACE reads and lists one entry per CDR3 protein. The sample consists of about 130,000 distinct CDR3 sequences, roughly 6.7% of them appearing once. Germline assignment: CDR1 SGHRS and CDR2 YFSETQ. The CDR3 is made up of 13 amino acids. Trimming cost V 4 bases and J 1 base, with 8 bases left between them. The input for sequencing was CD4+ T cells sorted from PBMCs, taken 10 to 11 days after the first yellow fever vaccination. The chain couples TRBV5-1 to TRBJ1-1; no definite D call. This TCR derives from a man aged 18 to 30 who received the YFV17D yellow fever vaccine. CDR3 coding DNA: TGCGCCAGCAGCCATGAACAGAACACTGAAGCTTTCTTT. This translates into CASSHEQNTEAFF.